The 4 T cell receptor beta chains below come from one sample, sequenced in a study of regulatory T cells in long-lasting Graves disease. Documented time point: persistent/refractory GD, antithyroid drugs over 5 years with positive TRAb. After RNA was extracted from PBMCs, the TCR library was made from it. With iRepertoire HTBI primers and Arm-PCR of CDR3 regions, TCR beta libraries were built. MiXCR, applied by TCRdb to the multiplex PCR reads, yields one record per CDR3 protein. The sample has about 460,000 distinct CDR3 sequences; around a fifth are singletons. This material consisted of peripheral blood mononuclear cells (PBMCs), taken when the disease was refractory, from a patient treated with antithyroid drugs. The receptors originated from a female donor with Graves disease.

CDR3 in DNA: TGTGCCAGCAGCTCCGGACTAGGATTATTGGGATCCTACAATGAGCAGTTCTTC. Its protein is CASSSGLGLLGSYNEQFF. V gene TRBV5-6 combines with J gene TRBJ2-1; TRBD2 aligns across 7 bases. With V trimmed by 3 bases and J by 1 base, 13 bases remained unmatched. The CDR3 length is 18 residues. The V gene's germline CDR1 is SGHDT and CDR2 YYEEEE.

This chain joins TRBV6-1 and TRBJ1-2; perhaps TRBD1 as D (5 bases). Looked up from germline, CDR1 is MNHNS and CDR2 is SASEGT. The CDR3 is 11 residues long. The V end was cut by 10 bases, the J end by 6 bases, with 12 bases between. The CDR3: CATWGDHGYTF. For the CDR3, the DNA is TGTGCCACCTGGGGGGATCATGGCTACACCTTC.

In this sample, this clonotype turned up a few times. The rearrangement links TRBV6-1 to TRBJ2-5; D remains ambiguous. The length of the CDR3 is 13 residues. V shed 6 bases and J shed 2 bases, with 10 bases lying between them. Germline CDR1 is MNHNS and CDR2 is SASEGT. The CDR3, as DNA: TGTGCCAGCAGCCAACGACTGCAAGAGACCCAGTACTTC. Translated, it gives CASSQRLQETQYF.

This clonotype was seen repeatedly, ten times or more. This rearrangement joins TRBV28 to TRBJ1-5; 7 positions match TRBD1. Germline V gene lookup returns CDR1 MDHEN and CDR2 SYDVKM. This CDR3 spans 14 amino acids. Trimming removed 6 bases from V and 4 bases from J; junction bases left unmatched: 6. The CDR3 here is CASRTDRRNQPQHF. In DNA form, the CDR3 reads TGTGCCAGCAGAACGGACAGGAGGAATCAGCCCCAGCATTTT.